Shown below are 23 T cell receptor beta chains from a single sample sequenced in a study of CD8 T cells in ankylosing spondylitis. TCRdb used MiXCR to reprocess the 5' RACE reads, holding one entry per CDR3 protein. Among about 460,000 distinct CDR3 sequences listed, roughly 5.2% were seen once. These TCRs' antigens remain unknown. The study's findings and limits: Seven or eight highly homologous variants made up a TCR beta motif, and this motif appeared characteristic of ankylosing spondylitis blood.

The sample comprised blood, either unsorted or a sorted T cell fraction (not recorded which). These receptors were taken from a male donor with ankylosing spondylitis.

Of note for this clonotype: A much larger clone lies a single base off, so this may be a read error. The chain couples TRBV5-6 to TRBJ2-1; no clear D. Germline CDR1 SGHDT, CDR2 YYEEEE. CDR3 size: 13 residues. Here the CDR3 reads CPSSLVQDNEQFF. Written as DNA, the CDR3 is TGTCCCAGCAGCTTGGTACAAGACAATGAGCAGTTCTTC.

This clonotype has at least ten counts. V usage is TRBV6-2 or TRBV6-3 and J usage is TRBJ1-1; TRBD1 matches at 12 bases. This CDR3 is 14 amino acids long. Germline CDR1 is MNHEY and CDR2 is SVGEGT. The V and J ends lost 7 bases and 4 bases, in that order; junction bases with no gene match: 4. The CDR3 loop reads CASNRDRGPTEAFF. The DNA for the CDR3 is TGTGCCAGCAACCGGGACAGGGGGCCCACTGAAGCTTTCTTT.

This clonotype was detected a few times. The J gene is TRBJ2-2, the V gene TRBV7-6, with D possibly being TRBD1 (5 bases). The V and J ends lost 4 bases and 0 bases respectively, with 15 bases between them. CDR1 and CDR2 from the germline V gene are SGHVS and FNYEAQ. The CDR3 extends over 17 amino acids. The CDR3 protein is CASSSTFARANTGELFF. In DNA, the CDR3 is TGTGCCAGCAGCTCCACCTTTGCCAGGGCGAACACCGGGGAGCTGTTTTTT.

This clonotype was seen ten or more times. The CDR3, as DNA: TGCGCCAGCAGCCAAGGTGGGCAGGGGGCAGATACGCAGTATTTT. This sequence encodes CASSQGGQGADTQYF. The chain joins TRBV4-3 to TRBJ2-3, with 7 bases aligning to TRBD1. Trimming removed 1 base from V and 4 bases from J; junction bases left unmatched: 5. Per the germline V gene, CDR1 is LGHNA and CDR2 is YSLEER. The CDR3 has 15 amino acids.

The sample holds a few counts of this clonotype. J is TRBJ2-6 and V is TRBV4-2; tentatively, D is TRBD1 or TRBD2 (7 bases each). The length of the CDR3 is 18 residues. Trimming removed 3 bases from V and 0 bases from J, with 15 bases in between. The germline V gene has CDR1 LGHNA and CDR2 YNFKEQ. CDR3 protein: CASSHRGGGPSGANVLTF. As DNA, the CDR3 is TGTGCCAGCAGCCATAGGGGAGGGGGCCCCTCTGGGGCCAACGTCCTGACTTTC.

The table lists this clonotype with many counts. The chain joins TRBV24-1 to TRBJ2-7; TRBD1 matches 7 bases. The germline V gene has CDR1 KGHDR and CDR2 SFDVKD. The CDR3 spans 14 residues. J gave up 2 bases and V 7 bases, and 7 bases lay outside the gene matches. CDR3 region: CATSSGTVPYEQYF. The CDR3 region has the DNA TGTGCCACCAGCTCCGGGACAGTACCCTACGAGCAGTACTTC.

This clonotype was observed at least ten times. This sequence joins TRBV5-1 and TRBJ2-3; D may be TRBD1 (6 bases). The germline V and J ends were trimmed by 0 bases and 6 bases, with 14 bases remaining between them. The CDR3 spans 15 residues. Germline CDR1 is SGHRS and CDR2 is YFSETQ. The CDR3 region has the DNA TGCGCCAGCAGCTTGGATGGGACAAGGGTGGATACGCAGTATTTT. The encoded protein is CASSLDGTRVDTQYF.

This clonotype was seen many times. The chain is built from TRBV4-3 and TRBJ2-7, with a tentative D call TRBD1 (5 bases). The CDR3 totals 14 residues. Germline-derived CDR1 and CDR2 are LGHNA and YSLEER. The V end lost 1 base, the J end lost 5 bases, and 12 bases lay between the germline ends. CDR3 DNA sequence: TGCGCCAGCAGCCAAGTCCCAGGGTGGGACGAGCAGTACTTC. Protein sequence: CASSQVPGWDEQYF.

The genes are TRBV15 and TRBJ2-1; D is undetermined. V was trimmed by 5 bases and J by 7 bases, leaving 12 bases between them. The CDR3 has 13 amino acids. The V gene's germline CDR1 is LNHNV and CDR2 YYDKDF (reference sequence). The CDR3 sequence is CATSFTLGNEQFF. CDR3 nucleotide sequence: TGTGCCACCAGCTTCACTTTAGGTAATGAGCAGTTCTTC.

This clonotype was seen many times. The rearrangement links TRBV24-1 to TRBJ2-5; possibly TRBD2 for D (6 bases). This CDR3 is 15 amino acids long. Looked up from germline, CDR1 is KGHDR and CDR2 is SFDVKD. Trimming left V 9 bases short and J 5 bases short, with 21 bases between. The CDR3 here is CATGKRRGGQETQYF. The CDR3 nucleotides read TGTGCCACCGGCAAGAGGCGGGGTGGGCAGGAGACCCAGTACTTC.

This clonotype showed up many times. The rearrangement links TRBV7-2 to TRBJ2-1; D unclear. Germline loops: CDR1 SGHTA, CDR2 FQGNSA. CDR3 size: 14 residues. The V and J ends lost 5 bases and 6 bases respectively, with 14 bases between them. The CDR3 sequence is CASSPIPATNEQFF. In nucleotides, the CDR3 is TGTGCCAGCAGCCCAATCCCAGCGACCAATGAGCAGTTCTTC.

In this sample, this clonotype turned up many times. Written as DNA, the CDR3 is TGTGCCAGCAGTTCGGGACAGGGGGAGTATGGCTACACCTTC. Its protein is CASSSGQGEYGYTF. The rearrangement links TRBV6-5 to TRBJ1-2; 11 nucleotides align to TRBD1. This CDR3 comprises 14 residues. Looked up from germline, CDR1 is MNHEY and CDR2 is SVGAGI. Trimming at V came to 4 bases and at J to 5 bases, leaving 3 bases not matched to a gene.

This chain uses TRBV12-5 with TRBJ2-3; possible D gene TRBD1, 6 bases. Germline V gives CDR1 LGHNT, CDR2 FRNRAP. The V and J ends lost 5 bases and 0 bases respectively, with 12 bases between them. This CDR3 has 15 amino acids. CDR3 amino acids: CASGPWDTSTDTQYF. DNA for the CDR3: TGTGCTAGTGGTCCGTGGGACACCAGCACAGATACGCAGTATTTT. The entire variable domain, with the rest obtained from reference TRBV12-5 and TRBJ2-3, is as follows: DARVTQTPRHKVTEMGQEVTMRCQPILGHNTVFWYRQTMMQGLELLAYFRNRAPLDDSGMPKDRFSAEMPDATLATLKIQPSEPRDSAVYFCASGPWDTSTDTQYFGPGTRLTVL.

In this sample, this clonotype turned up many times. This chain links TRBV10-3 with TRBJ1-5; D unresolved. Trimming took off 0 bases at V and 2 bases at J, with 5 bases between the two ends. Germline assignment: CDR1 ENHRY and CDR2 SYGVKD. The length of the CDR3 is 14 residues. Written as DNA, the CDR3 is TGTGCCATCAGTGAGTCTCACGGCAATCAGCCCCAGCATTTT. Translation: CAISESHGNQPQHF.

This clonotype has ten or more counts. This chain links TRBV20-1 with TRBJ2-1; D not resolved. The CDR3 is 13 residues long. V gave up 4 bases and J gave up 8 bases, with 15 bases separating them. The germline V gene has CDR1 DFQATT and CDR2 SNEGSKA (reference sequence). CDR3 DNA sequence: TGCAGTGCTACCTCCGCCCTTAGGGATGAGCAGTTCTTC. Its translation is CSATSALRDEQFF.

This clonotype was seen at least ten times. The CDR3 DNA sequence: TGTGCCTCCTCCCGGGGGCACACTGAAGCTTTCTTT. The encoded protein is CASSRGHTEAFF. The chain uses TRBV27 and TRBJ1-1; possible D gene TRBD1, 6 bases. CDR1 is MNHEY, CDR2 SMNVEV, per germline (reference sequence). The V end lost 11 bases, the J end lost 3 bases, and 13 bases lay between the germline ends. The CDR3 covers 12 residues.

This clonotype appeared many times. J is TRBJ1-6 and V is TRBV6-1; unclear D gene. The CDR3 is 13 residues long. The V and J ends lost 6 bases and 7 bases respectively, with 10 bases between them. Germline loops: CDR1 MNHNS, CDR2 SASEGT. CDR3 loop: CASSPIRNSPLHF. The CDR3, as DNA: TGTGCCAGCAGCCCTATAAGGAATTCACCCCTCCACTTT.

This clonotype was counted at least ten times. In DNA form, the CDR3 reads TGTGCCACCAGCAGAGTCTACAGGGAAGAGACCCAGTACTTC. It codes for CATSRVYREETQYF. The chain recombines TRBV15 with TRBJ2-5; possible D gene TRBD1, 6 bases. The CDR3 loop spans 14 amino acids. Germline loops: CDR1 LNHNV, CDR2 YYDKDF (reference sequence). V was trimmed by 1 base and J by 3 bases, leaving 9 bases between them.

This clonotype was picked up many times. The CDR3 sequence: CASSLLPNTEAFF. CDR3 nucleotides: TGTGCCAGCAGCTTACTACCGAACACTGAAGCTTTCTTT. This rearrangement joins TRBV7-3 to TRBJ1-1; the D is unclear. Deletions cut 2 bases from V and 1 base from J, with 5 bases between. There are 13 residues in the CDR3. Germline V gene lookup returns CDR1 SGHTA and CDR2 FQGTGA.

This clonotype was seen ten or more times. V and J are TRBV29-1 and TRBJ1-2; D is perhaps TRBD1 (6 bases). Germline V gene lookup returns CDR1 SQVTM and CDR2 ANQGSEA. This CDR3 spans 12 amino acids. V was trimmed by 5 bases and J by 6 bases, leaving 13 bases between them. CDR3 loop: CSVQAGAHGYTF. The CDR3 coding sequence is TGCAGCGTTCAGGCAGGGGCGCATGGCTACACCTTC.

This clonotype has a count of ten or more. CDR3 nucleotide sequence: TGTGCCATGGGACAGGGAGCGGCCGGGGAGCTGTTTTTT. Translating it yields CAMGQGAAGELFF. The V and J genes are TRBV10-3 and TRBJ2-2; 9 bases match TRBD1. J was trimmed by 6 bases and V by 9 bases; bases with no gene match: 5. The V gene's germline CDR1 is ENHRY and CDR2 SYGVKD. CDR3 length: 13 residues.

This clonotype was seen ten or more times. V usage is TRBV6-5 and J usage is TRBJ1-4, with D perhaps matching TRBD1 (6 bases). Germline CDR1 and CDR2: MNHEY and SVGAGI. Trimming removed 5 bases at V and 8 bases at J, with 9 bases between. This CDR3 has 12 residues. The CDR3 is CASSPQGEKLFF. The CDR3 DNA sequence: TGTGCCAGCAGTCCCCAGGGGGAAAAACTGTTTTTT.

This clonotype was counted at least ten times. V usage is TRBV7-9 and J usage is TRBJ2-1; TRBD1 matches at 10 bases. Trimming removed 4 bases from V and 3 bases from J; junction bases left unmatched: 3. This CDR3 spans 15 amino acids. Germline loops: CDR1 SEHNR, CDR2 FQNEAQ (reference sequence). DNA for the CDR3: TGTGCCAGCAGCTCGACAGGGGGCCTCTACAATGAGCAGTTCTTC. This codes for CASSSTGGLYNEQFF.